This entry concerns a single T cell receptor (beta chain). CDR1 is MDHEN and CDR2 is SYDVKM in the germline V gene. The CDR3 runs to 16 residues. V lost 7 bases and J lost 4, with 20 bases in between. This specimen comes from a study of blood T cell repertoires in COVID-19. In the study overall: Specimens from acute and convalescent COVID-19 originated in the United States, Italy and Spain.

Seattle's cohort entered during active infection and was followed longitudinally. Original data processing: For nucleated cells, counts were estimated from reference gene primer amplification. TCRdb keeps only in-frame clones here, not all; method: immunoSEQ multiplex PCR. The D gene and trimming were derived from the DNA, and the V and J assignments and clone size from that table. The repertoire consists of approximately 11,000 clones, with over 70% occurring once and the leading ten covering 5% to 6.5%. The TCR originated in a man aged 55-75 years with COVID-19, enrolled during active disease. Sequencing input: peripheral blood. The V and J genes are TRBV28 and TRBJ1-5, with D unresolved. The CDR3 region is CASNPRVGFGNQPQHF. CDR3 DNA sequence: TGTGCCAGCAACCCACGGGTAGGATTCGGAAATCAGCCCCAGCATTTT.